These 29 T cell receptor beta chains share one sample of origin, sequenced in a study of cytomegalovirus exposure and HLA in healthy donors. Vbeta (60) and Jbeta (13) primers were used in the PCR. Data came from immunoSEQ multiplex PCR; TCRdb stores just in-frame clones and leaves some out. Of 100,000 to 150,000 clones detected, roughly 70% appear once; the ten largest clones hold approximately 3.8%. The sequenced sample was PBMCs. The source is a man aged 30 to 45 in good health and CMV-seronegative.

The rearrangement uses TRBV5-8 and TRBJ2-1; 9 bases align to TRBD2. The junction had 14 bases not matched to a gene; V was cut back by 2 bases and J by 5 bases. The CDR3 totals 18 residues. From germline, CDR1 is SGHTS and CDR2 YDEGEE. CDR3 sequence: CASSLIGGGAFEDNEQFF. The CDR3 region has the DNA TGTGCCAGCAGCTTAATTGGCGGGGGGGCCTTTGAAGACAATGAGCAGTTCTTC.

The chain couples TRBV5-1 to TRBJ2-7; D is uncertain. Trimming removed 4 bases from V and 7 bases from J, with 12 bases in between. Per the germline V gene, CDR1 is SGHRS and CDR2 is YFSETQ. The CDR3 runs 12 residues. In DNA, the CDR3 is TGCGCCAGCAGCCCCGTCGGTGTAGAGCAGTACTTC. Translating gives CASSPVGVEQYF.

This clone was picked up one time. The chain carries TRBV6-5 and TRBJ1-2; perhaps TRBD1 as D (5 bases). V was pared by 6 bases and J by 3 bases, with 11 bases between. CDR1 is MNHEY and CDR2 is SVGAGI in the germline V gene. There are 13 residues in the CDR3. The CDR3 DNA sequence: TGTGCCAGCAGCCCCGGGGGTGACTATGGCTACACCTTC. Encoded protein: CASSPGGDYGYTF.

This chain joins TRBV4-2 and TRBJ1-4; D is uncertain. Germline-derived CDR1 and CDR2 are LGHNA and YNFKEQ. The CDR3 extends over 19 amino acids. Trimming removed 0 bases at V and 0 bases at J, with 17 bases between. The CDR3 nucleotides are TGTGCCAGCAGCCAAGATCGAGGGATCGGGGAGACAACTAATGAAAAACTGTTTTTT. It codes for CASSQDRGIGETTNEKLFF.

The rearrangement uses TRBV19 and TRBJ1-2; tentatively, D is TRBD1 (6 bases). The CDR3 has 13 residues. In germline, CDR1 is LNHDA, CDR2 SQIVND (reference sequence). V dropped 7 bases and J dropped 3 bases, with 12 bases sitting between them. CDR3 bases: TGTGCCAGTACCAAGGGGGGGTACTATGGCTACACCTTC. Translation gives CASTKGGYYGYTF.

The J gene is TRBJ1-2, the V gene TRBV6-5; maybe TRBD1 (5 bases). V was shortened by 0 bases and J by 5 bases, with 7 bases between the two germline ends. The length of the CDR3 is 13 residues. Germline assignment: CDR1 MNHEY and CDR2 SVGAGI. CDR3: CASSYSGEYGYTF. CDR3 DNA: TGTGCCAGCAGTTACTCAGGGGAATATGGCTACACCTTC.

This clone was detected only a few times. The chain combines TRBV19 with TRBJ2-1; D possibly corresponds to TRBD1 (5 bases). Trimming shortened V by 3 bases and J by 9 bases, and 18 bases separated the two germline ends. The V gene's germline CDR1 is LNHDA and CDR2 SQIVND (reference sequence). The length of the CDR3 is 15 residues. CDR3 nucleotide sequence: TGTGCCAGTAGTATTCGCTGGGAAGTTAGGGGTGAGCAGTTCTTC. It is translated as CASSIRWEVRGEQFF.

The gene calls are TRBV7-2 and TRBJ2-7, with D tentatively TRBD2 (6 bases). The CDR3 extends over 15 amino acids. Germline V gene sequence: CDR1 SGHTA, CDR2 FQGNSA. With 4 bases removed from V and 3 bases from J, the gap between germline ends came to 16 bases. CDR3 nucleotides: TGTGCCAGCAGCTCTCAACCGGGAGAGTTCTACGAGCAGTACTTC. Protein product: CASSSQPGEFYEQYF.

V gene TRBV5-4 combines with J gene TRBJ2-1; 12 bases line up with TRBD2. CDR3 length equals 18 residues. The ends lost 6 bases at V and 10 bases at J; junction bases unmatched: 20. Germline CDR1 SGHNT, CDR2 YYREEE (reference sequence). DNA of the CDR3: TGTGCCAGCAACGATGTAAGGGCTAGCGGGGGGGCCGTCGACGAGCAGTTCTTC. This encodes CASNDVRASGGAVDEQFF.

The J gene is TRBJ2-7, the V gene TRBV9; the D gene is possibly TRBD1 (6 bases). The CDR3 runs 15 residues. Trimming removed 0 bases at V and 2 bases at J, with 12 bases between. CDR1 is SGDLS, CDR2 YYNGEE, per germline. The CDR3 loop is CASSVASDRAYEQYF. The CDR3 DNA sequence: TGTGCCAGCAGCGTAGCTTCGGACAGAGCCTACGAGCAGTACTTC.

This clone turned up a few times. V gene TRBV5-1 combines with J gene TRBJ2-1; no reliable D call. Germline lookup yields CDR1 SGHRS and CDR2 YFSETQ. Trimming cost V 1 base and J 7 bases, with 9 bases left between them. The CDR3 is made up of 13 amino acids. The CDR3 sequence: CASSLFSLNEQFF. CDR3 coding DNA: TGCGCCAGCAGCTTGTTTTCCCTAAATGAGCAGTTCTTC. The full variable domain, in which reference TRBV5-1 and TRBJ2-1 provide the parts outside the CDR3, is KAGVTQTPRYLIKTRGQQVTLSCSPISGHRSVSWYQQTPGQGLQFLFEYFSETQRNKGNFPGRFSGRQFSNSRSEMNVSTLELGDSALYLCASSLFSLNEQFFGPGTRLTVL.

The gene calls are TRBV5-1 and TRBJ2-5; D gene ambiguous. V was cut by 0 bases and J by 4 bases, with 16 bases left in between. The CDR3 is 16 amino acids. Germline V CDR1 and CDR2: SGHRS, YFSETQ. CDR3 protein: CASSLGISAERETQYF. CDR3 sequence (DNA): TGCGCCAGCAGCTTGGGGATTTCAGCAGAGCGAGAGACCCAGTACTTC.

The chain has TRBV7-3 and TRBJ2-5, with TRBD2 identical over 13 bases. CDR1 is SGHTA and CDR2 is FQGTGA in the germline V gene. CDR3 length: 19 amino acids. V gave up 0 bases and J gave up 5 bases; unmatched junction bases: 12. CDR3 amino acids: CASSLTRTSGGRVWETQYF. Here the CDR3 DNA reads TGTGCCAGCAGCTTAACCCGGACTAGCGGGGGCCGGGTGTGGGAGACCCAGTACTTC.

This sequence joins TRBV4-3 and TRBJ1-5, with D unresolved. V shed 0 bases and J shed 0 bases, with 15 bases lying between them. This CDR3 has 18 amino acids. Looked up from germline, CDR1 is LGHNA and CDR2 is YSLEER. The CDR3 region is CASSQDLRAGDSNQPQHF. For the CDR3, the DNA is TGCGCCAGCAGCCAAGATCTGAGGGCAGGCGATAGCAATCAGCCCCAGCATTTT.

This clone was recorded once. This chain joins TRBV7-2 and TRBJ2-7, with a possible D match to TRBD2 (6 bases). V was cut by 3 bases and J by 1 base, with 16 bases left in between. CDR1 and CDR2 from the germline V gene are SGHTA and FQGNSA. The CDR3 has 16 amino acids. CDR3 nucleotide sequence: TGTGCCAGCAGCTTCCGCGGGAACCTTAAATCCTACGAGCAGTACTTC. Amino acid sequence: CASSFRGNLKSYEQYF.

Remarks on this clone: The sample has other DNA sequences that encode this CDR3 too. V is TRBV7-9 and J is TRBJ2-7, with TRBD1 identical over 7 bases. The CDR3 is made up of 13 amino acids. The germline CDR1 and CDR2 sequences are SEHNR and FQNEAQ (reference sequence). Losses at the gene ends were 3 bases for V and 3 bases for J; bases not matched to a gene: 2. The CDR3 region is CASSLGQYYEQYF. Here the CDR3 DNA reads TGTGCCAGCAGCTTGGGACAGTACTACGAGCAGTACTTC.

The chain carries TRBV4-1 and TRBJ2-5; D is possibly TRBD2 (6 bases). Looked up from germline, CDR1 is MGHRA and CDR2 is YSYEKL. Trimming cost V 3 bases and J 5 bases, with 19 bases left between them. This CDR3 is built from 16 residues. The CDR3 region is CASSQTYGTPLETQYF. The CDR3 region has the DNA TGCGCCAGCAGCCAGACTTACGGGACTCCTCTGGAGACCCAGTACTTC.

This clone was recorded only once. The rearrangement links TRBV19 to TRBJ1-5; TRBD1 is a possible D gene (6 bases). The germline V gene encodes CDR1 LNHDA and CDR2 SQIVND (reference sequence). V lost 5 bases and J 4 bases, leaving 12 bases between the germline ends. This CDR3 is built from 14 residues. The CDR3 sequence: CASSPGQINQPQHF. The CDR3 nucleotides are TGTGCCAGTAGTCCAGGACAGATTAATCAGCCCCAGCATTTT.

The gene calls are TRBV6-6 and TRBJ1-2; D not certain. With 5 bases removed from V and 6 bases from J, the gap between germline ends came to 13 bases. The CDR3 runs to 13 residues. In germline, CDR1 is MNHNY, CDR2 SVGAGI (reference sequence). In nucleotides, the CDR3 is TGTGCCAGCAGTCACGGACTAGGAGATGGCTACACCTTC. Translation gives CASSHGLGDGYTF.

The chain recombines TRBV7-6 with TRBJ2-7; no firm D call. Germline V lookup: CDR1 SGHVS, CDR2 FNYEAQ. The length of the CDR3 is 14 residues. Trimming pared 2 bases from V and 0 bases from J, leaving 8 bases between. CDR3 coding DNA: TGTGCCAGCAGCTTAATCCCCGGCTCCTACGAGCAGTACTTC. It specifies CASSLIPGSYEQYF.

The rearrangement links TRBV5-1 to TRBJ1-2, with no clear D. Germline V CDR1 and CDR2: SGHRS, YFSETQ. V dropped 4 bases and J dropped 0 bases, with 10 bases sitting between them. This CDR3 is 14 amino acids long. CDR3 region: CASSPTGSNYGYTF. The CDR3 DNA reads TGCGCCAGCAGCCCCACCGGGTCTAACTATGGCTACACCTTC.

This clone was observed a few times. The J gene is TRBJ2-1, the V gene TRBV9; D not resolved. Germline CDR1 is SGDLS and CDR2 is YYNGEE. This CDR3 comprises 15 residues. V shed 4 bases and J shed 2 bases, with 13 bases lying between them. CDR3 DNA sequence: TGTGCCAGCAGCCAAATGGGCAGCACCTACAATGAGCAGTTCTTC. Translated, it gives CASSQMGSTYNEQFF.

This clone has a handful of counts. The genes are TRBV7-3 and TRBJ2-7; no firm D call. The germline CDR1 and CDR2 sequences are SGHTA and FQGTGA. This CDR3 comprises 13 residues. The V and J ends lost 0 bases and 4 bases respectively, with 7 bases between them. For the CDR3, the DNA is TGTGCCAGCAGCTTAACGAAGGAGTACGAGCAGTACTTC. This gives the protein CASSLTKEYEQYF.

This clone has only a few counts. V gene TRBV6-4 combines with J gene TRBJ2-3, with 10 positions matching TRBD2. V shed 0 bases, J shed 9 bases, and the junction held 9 bases outside the gene matches. Germline V gene data show CDR1 as MRHNA and CDR2 as SNTAGT. The CDR3 extends over 16 amino acids. In DNA form, the CDR3 reads TGTGCCAGCAGTGACTCGTCAGCGGGGGGGTCTCAGACGCAGTATTTT. As protein: CASSDSSAGGSQTQYF.

The chain couples TRBV11-1 to TRBJ1-5; possible D gene TRBD1, 5 bases. The CDR3 covers 13 residues. Trimming stripped 2 bases from V and 5 bases from J, with 7 bases between. CDR1 and CDR2 from the germline V gene are SGHAT and FQDESV (reference sequence). The CDR3 here is CASSLQGDQPQHF. CDR3 coding DNA: TGTGCCAGCAGCTTACAAGGGGATCAGCCCCAGCATTTT.

The chain is built from TRBV4-2 and TRBJ2-3, with 7 bases lining up with TRBD1. J gave up 4 bases and V 1 base, and 8 bases lay outside the gene matches. Germline loops: CDR1 LGHNA, CDR2 YNFKEQ. This CDR3 is built from 16 residues. CDR3 sequence reads: CASSQGQGGGADTQYF. The CDR3 nucleotides read TGTGCCAGCAGCCAAGGACAGGGTGGAGGTGCAGATACGCAGTATTTT.

The V gene is TRBV23-1, the J gene TRBJ1-5; D may be TRBD1 (6 bases). TRBV23-1 is placed among ORFs of uncertain function. This CDR3 spans 15 amino acids. V was trimmed by 0 bases and J by 6 bases, leaving 12 bases between them. This CDR3 is CASSQSRGQVQPQHF. CDR3 nucleotide sequence: TGCGCCAGCAGTCAATCCAGGGGACAAGTTCAGCCCCAGCATTTT.

This clone was recorded a few times. The V gene is TRBV27, the J gene TRBJ2-3; D perhaps matches TRBD2 (5 bases). V was cut by 0 bases and J by 5 bases, with 9 bases left in between. CDR3 size: 14 residues. Germline V lookup: CDR1 MNHEY, CDR2 SMNVEV (reference sequence). CDR3 DNA sequence: TGTGCCAGCAGTTTATCTCGGGGAATAGATACGCAGTATTTT. This codes for CASSLSRGIDTQYF.

This clone showed up just a few times. The chain employs TRBV2 and TRBJ2-7; TRBD2 matches at 15 bases. V gave up 6 bases and J gave up 4 bases; unmatched junction bases: 1. Germline V gene lookup returns CDR1 SNHLY and CDR2 FYNNEI. CDR3 size: 14 residues. For the CDR3, the DNA is TGTGCCAGCAGGGGGACTAGCGGGGGGTACGAGCAGTACTTC. As protein: CASRGTSGGYEQYF.